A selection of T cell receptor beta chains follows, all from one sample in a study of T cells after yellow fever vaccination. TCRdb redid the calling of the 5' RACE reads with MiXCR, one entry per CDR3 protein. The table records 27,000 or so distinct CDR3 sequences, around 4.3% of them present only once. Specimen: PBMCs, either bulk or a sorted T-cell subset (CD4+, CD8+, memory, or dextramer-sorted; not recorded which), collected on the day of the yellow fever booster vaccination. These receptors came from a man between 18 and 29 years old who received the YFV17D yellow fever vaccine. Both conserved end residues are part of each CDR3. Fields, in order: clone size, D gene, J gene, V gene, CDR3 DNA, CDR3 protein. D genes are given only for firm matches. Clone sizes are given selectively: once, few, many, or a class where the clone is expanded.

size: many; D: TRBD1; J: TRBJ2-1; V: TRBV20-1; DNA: TGCAGTTCGCCTGACAGGGTAGGCGATGAGCAGTTCTTC; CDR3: CSSPDRVGDEQFF
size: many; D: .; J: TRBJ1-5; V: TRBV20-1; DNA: TGCAGTGCTCGTAGAGGCGGGGGGAATCAGCCCCAGCATTTT; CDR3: CSARRGGGNQPQHF
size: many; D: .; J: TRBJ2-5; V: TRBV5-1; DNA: TGCGCCAGCAGCTTGGCCTTCCCTATCCAAGAGACCCAGTACTTC; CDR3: CASSLAFPIQETQYF
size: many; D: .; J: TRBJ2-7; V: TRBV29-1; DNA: TGCAGCGTTGAGCCAGGGGAAAACTACGAGCAGTACTTC; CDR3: CSVEPGENYEQYF
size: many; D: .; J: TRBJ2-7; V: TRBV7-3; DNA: TGTGCCAGCAGCTTAGTCGGGTCTGCTGAGCAGTACTTC; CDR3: CASSLVGSAEQYF
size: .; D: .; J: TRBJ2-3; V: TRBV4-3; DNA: TGCGCCAGCAGCCAATTCCCCCGCAGGGGACACACAGATACGCAGTATTTT; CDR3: CASSQFPRRGHTDTQYF
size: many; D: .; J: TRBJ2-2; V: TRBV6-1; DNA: TGTGCCAGCAATAGCAGGGGTGGATTCAACACCGGGGAGCTGTTTTTT; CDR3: CASNSRGGFNTGELFF
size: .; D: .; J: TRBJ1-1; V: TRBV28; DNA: TGTGCCAGCAGTCCCATAATGGGGGGGATGAACACTGAAGCTTTCTTT; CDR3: CASSPIMGGMNTEAFF
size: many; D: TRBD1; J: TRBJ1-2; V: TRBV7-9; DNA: TGTGCCAGCAGCCTACGACAGGGTCCTGGCTACACCTTC; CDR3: CASSLRQGPGYTF
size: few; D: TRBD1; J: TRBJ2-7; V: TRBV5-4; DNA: TGTGCCAGCAGCCTACCTGGGACAGGGACATACGAGCAGTACTTC; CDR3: CASSLPGTGTYEQYF
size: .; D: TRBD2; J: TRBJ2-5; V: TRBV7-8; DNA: TGTGCCAGCAGTCCTGGTCTCGGGACTAGCGGGCGAGAGACCCAGTACTTC; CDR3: CASSPGLGTSGRETQYF
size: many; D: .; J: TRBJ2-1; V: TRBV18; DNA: TGTGCCAGCTCACCACAAGTTCCTGCCAGTGCCGATGAGCAGTTCTTC; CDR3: CASSPQVPASADEQFF
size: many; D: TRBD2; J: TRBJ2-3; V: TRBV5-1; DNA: TGCGCCAGCACCCCTGCGGCGGGGGTGGCAGATACGCAGTATTTT; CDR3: CASTPAAGVADTQYF
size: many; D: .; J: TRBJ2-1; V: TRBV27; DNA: TGTGCCAGCAGTTTATTGGCGCCCAAATGGGGTGAGCAGTTCTTC; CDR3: CASSLLAPKWGEQFF
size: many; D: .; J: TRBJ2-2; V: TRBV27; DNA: TGTGCCAGCAGTCGACTAGGATCGAACACCGGGGAGCTGTTTTTT; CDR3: CASSRLGSNTGELFF
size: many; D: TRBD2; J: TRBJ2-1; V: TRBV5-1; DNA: TGCGCCAGCAGGCCGGGGGGGGGAAGCTCCTACAATGAGCAGTTCTTC; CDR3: CASRPGGGSSYNEQFF
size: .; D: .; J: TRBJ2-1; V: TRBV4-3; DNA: TGCGCCAGCAGCCAAGACTTCCCGGGACGTAACTACAATGAGCAGTTCTTC; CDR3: CASSQDFPGRNYNEQFF
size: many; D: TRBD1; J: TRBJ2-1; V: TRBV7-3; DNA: TGTGCCAGCAGCCCTCAGGGGGACAGGGGGCTCGATGAGCAGTTCTTC; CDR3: CASSPQGDRGLDEQFF
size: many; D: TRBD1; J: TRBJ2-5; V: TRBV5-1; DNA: TGCGCCAGCAGCCAGGGACAGTTCCAAGAGACCCAGTACTTC; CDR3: CASSQGQFQETQYF
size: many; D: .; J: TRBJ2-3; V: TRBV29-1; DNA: TGCAGCGTTGAAGTCTCCGGCCCAGATACGCAGTATTTT; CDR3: CSVEVSGPDTQYF
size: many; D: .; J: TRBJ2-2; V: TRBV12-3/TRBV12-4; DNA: TGTGCCAGCAGTTTATCAGGGGTTGTAACCGGGGAGCTGTTTTTT; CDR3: CASSLSGVVTGELFF
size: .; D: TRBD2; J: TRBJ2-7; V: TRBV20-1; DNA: TGCAGTGCTAGAGGGGGACTAGCGGGAGAGGCAGGGTACTTC; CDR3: CSARGGLAGEAGYF
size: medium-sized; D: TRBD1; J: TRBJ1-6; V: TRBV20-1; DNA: TGCAGTGCTCCGACAGGGGGCATAAATTCACCCCTCCACTTT; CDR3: CSAPTGGINSPLHF
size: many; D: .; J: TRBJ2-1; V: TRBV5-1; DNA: TGCGCCAGCAGCTTATTGCAGGGCCTATACAATGAGCAGTTCTTC; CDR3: CASSLLQGLYNEQFF
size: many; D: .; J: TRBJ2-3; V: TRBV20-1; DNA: TGCAGTGCTAGAATCCCCCTAGGCCCAACAGATACGCAGTATTTT; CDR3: CSARIPLGPTDTQYF
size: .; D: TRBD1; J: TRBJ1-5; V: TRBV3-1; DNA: TGTGCCAGCAGCCAAGCTCCAGGCCCAGGGGGGGATCAGCCCCAGCATTTT; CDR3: CASSQAPGPGGDQPQHF
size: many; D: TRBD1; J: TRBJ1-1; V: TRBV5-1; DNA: TGCGCCAGCAGCTTACAGGGGTTCCCGGACACTGAAGCTTTCTTT; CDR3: CASSLQGFPDTEAFF
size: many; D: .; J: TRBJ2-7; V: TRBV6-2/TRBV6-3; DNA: TGTGCCAGCAGTTACGGGGGTTTAATTATGGAGCAGTACTTC; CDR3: CASSYGGLIMEQYF
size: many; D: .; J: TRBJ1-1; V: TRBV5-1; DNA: TGCGCCAGCAGCTTGAGTTGGGCTCAGGGGACTGAAGCTTTCTTT; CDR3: CASSLSWAQGTEAFF
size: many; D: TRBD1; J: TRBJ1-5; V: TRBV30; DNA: TGTGCCTGGAGTGTAATCCGGGACAGTTCCACGAGCAGCAATCAGCCCCAGCATTTT; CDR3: CAWSVIRDSSTSSNQPQHF
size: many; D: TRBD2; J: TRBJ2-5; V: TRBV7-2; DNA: TGTGCCAGCAGCTTAAGTCTAGCGGGGGCTGAGACCCAGTACTTC; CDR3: CASSLSLAGAETQYF
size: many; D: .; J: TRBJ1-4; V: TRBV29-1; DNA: TGCAGCGTTCGTGGGGGAGGTGAAAAACTGTTTTTT; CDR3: CSVRGGGEKLFF
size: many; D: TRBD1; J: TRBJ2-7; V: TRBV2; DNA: TGTGCCAGTGAGGGGACAGCCTCCTACGAGCAGTACTTC; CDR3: CASEGTASYEQYF
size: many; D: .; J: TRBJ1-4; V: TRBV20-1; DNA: TGCAGTGCTAGGGGCTGGTCTGAGCTCCAGGGGACCTCAACTAATGAAAAACTGTTTTTT; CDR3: CSARGWSELQGTSTNEKLFF
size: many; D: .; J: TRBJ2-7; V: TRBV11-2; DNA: TGTGCCAGCAGTCCCCGAAAAGGAAGGGAGCCCTACGAGCAGTACTTC; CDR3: CASSPRKGREPYEQYF
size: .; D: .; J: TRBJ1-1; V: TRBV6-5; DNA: TGTGCCAGCAGTTACTCCGGGACACAGAACACTGAAGCTTTCTTT; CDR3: CASSYSGTQNTEAFF
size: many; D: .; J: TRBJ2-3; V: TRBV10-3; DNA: TGTGCCATCACGCGAACCAGTAGCACAGATACGCAGTATTTT; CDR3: CAITRTSSTDTQYF
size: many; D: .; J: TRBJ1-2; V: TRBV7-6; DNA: TGTGCCAGCAGCCCGGGGGGGACGTATGGCTACACCTTC; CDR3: CASSPGGTYGYTF
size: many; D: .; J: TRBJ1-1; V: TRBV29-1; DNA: TGCAGCGTTCAGTCACAGCCTTTGAACACTGAAGCTTTCTTT; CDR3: CSVQSQPLNTEAFF
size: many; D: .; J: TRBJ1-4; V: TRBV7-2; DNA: TGTGCCAGCAGCTCATTCCAGGGCGAAAAACTGTTTTTT; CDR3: CASSSFQGEKLFF
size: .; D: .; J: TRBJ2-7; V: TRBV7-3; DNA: TGTGCCAGCAGCACCCAGAGCTCCTACGAGCAGTACTTC; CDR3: CASSTQSSYEQYF
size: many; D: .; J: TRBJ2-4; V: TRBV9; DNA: TGTGCCAGCGGGCCGGGGATTGAAAACATTCAGTACTTC; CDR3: CASGPGIENIQYF
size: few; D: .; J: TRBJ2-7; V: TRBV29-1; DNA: TGCAGCGTTCTACGGGATTTCTCCGAGCAGTACTTC; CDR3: CSVLRDFSEQYF
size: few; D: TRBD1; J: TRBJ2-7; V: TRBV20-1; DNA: TGCAGTGCTAGTTGGGGGACAGGGACCCCCCAGCAGTACTTC; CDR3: CSASWGTGTPQQYF
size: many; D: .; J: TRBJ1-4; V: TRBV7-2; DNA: TGTGCCAGCAGCCCAGGGACGGGCAATGAAAAACTGTTTTTT; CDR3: CASSPGTGNEKLFF
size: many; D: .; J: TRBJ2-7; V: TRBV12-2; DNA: TGTGCAAGTCGCTTAGTCGAGACAGGGCCTTACGAGCAGTACTTC; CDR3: CASRLVETGPYEQYF
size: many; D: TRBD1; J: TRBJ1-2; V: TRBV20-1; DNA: TGCAGTGCTAATCTCCTACGTGCAGGGGGCTATGGCTACACCTTC; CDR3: CSANLLRAGGYGYTF
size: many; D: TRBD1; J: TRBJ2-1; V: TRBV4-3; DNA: TGCGCCAGCGGGCCGTTGGGACAGGGAGGCAATGAGCAGTTCTTC; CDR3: CASGPLGQGGNEQFF
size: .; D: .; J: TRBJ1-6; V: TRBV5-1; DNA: .; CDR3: CASSQTGVGPGSPLHF
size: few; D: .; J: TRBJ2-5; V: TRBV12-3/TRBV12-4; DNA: TGTGCCAGCAGTTTCGCCTCGGGGGGCGGGGAGACCCAGTACTTC; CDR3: CASSFASGGGETQYF
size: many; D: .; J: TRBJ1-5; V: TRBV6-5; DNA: TGTGCCAGCAGTCTCCGGGCCGAGCGGCCCCAGCATTTT; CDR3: CASSLRAERPQHF
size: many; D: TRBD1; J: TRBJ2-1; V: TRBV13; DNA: TGTGCCAGCAGCGCCCGGGACAGGCGCAATGAGCAGTTCTTC; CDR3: CASSARDRRNEQFF
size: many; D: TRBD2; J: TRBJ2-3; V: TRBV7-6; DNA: TGTGCCAGCAGCTCCTGGACTAGCGGGGGAGATACGCAGTATTTT; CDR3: CASSSWTSGGDTQYF
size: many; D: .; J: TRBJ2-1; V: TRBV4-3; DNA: TGCGCCAGCAGCCCCGGTTCTAGCTCCTACAATGAGCAGTTCTTC; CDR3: CASSPGSSSYNEQFF
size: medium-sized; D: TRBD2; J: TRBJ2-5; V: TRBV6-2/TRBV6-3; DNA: TGTGCCAGCAGTTACGAGGGAGGGGTAGAGACCCAGTACTTC; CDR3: CASSYEGGVETQYF
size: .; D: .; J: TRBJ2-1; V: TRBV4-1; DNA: TGCGCCAGCAGCCAAGATTCATCACGGACGGACTTTTGGGAGCAGTTCTTC; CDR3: CASSQDSSRTDFWEQFF
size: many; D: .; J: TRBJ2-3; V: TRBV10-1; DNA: TGCGCCAGCAGTGAGTCGAGCGGGCAATACACAGATACGCAGTATTTT; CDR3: CASSESSGQYTDTQYF
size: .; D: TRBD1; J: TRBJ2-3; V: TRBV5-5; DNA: TGTGCCAGCAGCTTGAGCGGACAGGGCGGCACAGATACGCAGTATTTT; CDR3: CASSLSGQGGTDTQYF
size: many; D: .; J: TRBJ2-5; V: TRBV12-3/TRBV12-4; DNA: TGTGCCAGCAGTCGGGAGGAGACCCAGTACTTC; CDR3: CASSREETQYF
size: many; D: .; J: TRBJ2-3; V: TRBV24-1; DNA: TGTGCCACCCAAGGGGAGGCAGATACGCAGTATTTT; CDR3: CATQGEADTQYF